This T cell receptor (beta chain) was retrieved from a study of persistence of HIV-infected CD4 T cells. Sequencing used immunoSEQ version 4 in survey mode. Data came from immunoSEQ multiplex PCR; TCRdb stores just in-frame clones and leaves some out. The data contain almost 20,000 clones, around three quarters of them seen just once; the ten biggest clones take up 6% to 7%. Study observations and caveats: Degenerate expanded CDR3beta sequences were enriched among CMV- and Gag-responding cells.

This clone is a singleton in its sample. Antigen unknown. The CDR3 has 12 residues. Germline lookup yields CDR1 MNHEY and CDR2 SMNVEV (reference sequence). V lost 5 bases and J 1 base, leaving 4 bases between the germline ends. Lysates of CMV-infected fibroblasts at about 10 ug/mL stimulated these cells. Sorting of responding CD4+ T cells relied on upregulated CD40 ligand together with CD69. CD4+ T cell counts exceeded 400 cells/uL; CMV serology was positive. Sequenced here: CD4+ T cells sorted from PBMCs after roughly 18-hour stimulation, sampled from a patient who received antiretroviral therapy. The clonotype was recovered from an adult man with HIV who was CMV-seropositive. The V and J genes are TRBV27 and TRBJ2-3; D is unresolved. The CDR3 nucleotides are TGTGCCAGCAGTCTAGGCACAGATACGCAGTATTTT. It yields the protein CASSLGTDTQYF.